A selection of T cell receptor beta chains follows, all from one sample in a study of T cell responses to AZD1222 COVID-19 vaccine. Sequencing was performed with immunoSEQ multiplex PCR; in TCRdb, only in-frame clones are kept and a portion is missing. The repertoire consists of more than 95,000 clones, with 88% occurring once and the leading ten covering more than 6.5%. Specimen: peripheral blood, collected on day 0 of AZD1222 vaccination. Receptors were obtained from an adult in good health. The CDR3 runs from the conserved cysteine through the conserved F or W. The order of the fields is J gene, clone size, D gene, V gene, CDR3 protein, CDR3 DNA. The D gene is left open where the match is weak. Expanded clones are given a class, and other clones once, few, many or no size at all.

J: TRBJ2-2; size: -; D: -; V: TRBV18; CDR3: CASSPRGTVLTGELFF; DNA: TGTGCCAGCTCACCACGCGGGACAGTTTTAACCGGGGAGCTGTTTTTT
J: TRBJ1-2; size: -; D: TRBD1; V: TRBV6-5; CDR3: CASSYVQGAGGYTF; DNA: TGTGCCAGCAGTTACGTACAGGGGGCGGGCGGCTACACCTTC
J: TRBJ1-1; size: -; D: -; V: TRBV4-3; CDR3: CASSQGRGVTEAFF; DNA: TGCGCCAGCAGCCAAGGGAGGGGTGTTACTGAAGCTTTCTTT
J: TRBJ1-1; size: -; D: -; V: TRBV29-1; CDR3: CSVEWGTEAFF; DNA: TGCAGCGTTGAATGGGGCACTGAAGCTTTCTTT
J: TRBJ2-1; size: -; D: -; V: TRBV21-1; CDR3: CASSKLGTGRNEQFF; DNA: TGTGCCAGCAGCAAACTCGGAACAGGGCGGAATGAGCAGTTCTTC
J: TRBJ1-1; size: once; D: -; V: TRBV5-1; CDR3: CASSQGGYNTEAFF; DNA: TGCGCCAGCAGCCAGGGAGGGTATAACACTGAAGCTTTCTTT
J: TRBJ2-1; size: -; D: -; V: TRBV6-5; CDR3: CATKAEPQGNEQFF; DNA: TGTGCCACCAAAGCGGAGCCCCAGGGCAATGAGCAGTTCTTC
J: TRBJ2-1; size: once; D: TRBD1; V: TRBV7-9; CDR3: CASSLGDSQYNEQFF; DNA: TGTGCCAGCAGCTTAGGGGACAGCCAATACAATGAGCAGTTCTTC
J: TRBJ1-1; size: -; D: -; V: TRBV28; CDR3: CASSLILISGPEAFF; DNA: TGTGCCAGCAGTTTAATACTTATATCGGGTCCGGAAGCTTTCTTT
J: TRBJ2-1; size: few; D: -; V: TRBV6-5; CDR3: CASRLLEASNEQFF; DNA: TGTGCCAGCAGACTGCTGGAAGCGAGCAATGAGCAGTTCTTC
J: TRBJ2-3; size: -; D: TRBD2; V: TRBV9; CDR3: CASSPLPNGVAGGTDTQYF; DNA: TGTGCCAGCAGCCCCCTCCCGAATGGGGTAGCGGGGGGCACAGATACGCAGTATTTT
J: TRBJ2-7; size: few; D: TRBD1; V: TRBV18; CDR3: CASSAPGQTYEQYF; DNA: TGTGCCAGCTCCGCTCCGGGACAGACCTACGAGCAGTACTTC
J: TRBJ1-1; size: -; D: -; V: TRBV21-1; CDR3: CASSKAPADTEAFF; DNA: TGTGCCAGCAGCAAAGCTCCGGCAGACACTGAAGCTTTCTTT
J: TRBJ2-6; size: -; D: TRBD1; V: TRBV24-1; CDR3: CATSGRQGRNGANVLTF; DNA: TGTGCCACCAGTGGGAGACAGGGAAGGAATGGGGCCAACGTCCTGACTTTC
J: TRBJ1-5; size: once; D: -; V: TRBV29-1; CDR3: CSVGAGLTGPQHF; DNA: TGCAGCGTTGGGGCGGGGCTGACGGGGCCCCAGCATTTT
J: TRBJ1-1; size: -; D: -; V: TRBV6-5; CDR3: CASSYLDGSEAFF; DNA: TGTGCCAGCAGTTACTTGGACGGATCTGAAGCTTTCTTT
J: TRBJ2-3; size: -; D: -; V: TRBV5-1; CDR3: CASSPTLVGVTDTQYF; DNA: TGCGCCAGCAGCCCCACCCTAGTAGGAGTCACAGATACGCAGTATTTT
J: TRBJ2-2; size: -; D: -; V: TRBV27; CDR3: CASSISDYGELFF; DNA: TGTGCCAGCAGTATTTCCGACTACGGGGAGCTGTTTTTT
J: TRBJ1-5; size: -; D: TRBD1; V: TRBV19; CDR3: CASSIKRTGGGQQPQHF; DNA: TGTGCCAGTAGTATTAAGAGGACAGGGGGCGGTCAGCAGCCCCAGCATTTT
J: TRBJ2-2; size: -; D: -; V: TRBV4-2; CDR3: CASSQELNRATGELFF; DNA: TGTGCCAGCAGCCAAGAACTAAACAGGGCCACCGGGGAGCTGTTTTTT
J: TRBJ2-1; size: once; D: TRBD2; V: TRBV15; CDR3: CATSGGLADLSSYNEQFF; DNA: TGTGCCACCAGCGGGGGACTAGCGGACCTCAGCTCCTACAATGAGCAGTTCTTC
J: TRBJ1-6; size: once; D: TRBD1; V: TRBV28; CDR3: CATRTGNSPLHF; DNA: TGTGCCACCCGGACAGGCAATTCACCCCTCCACTTT
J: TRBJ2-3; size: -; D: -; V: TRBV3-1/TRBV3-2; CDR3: CASSHRRDIDTQYF; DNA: TGTGCCAGCAGCCACAGGAGGGATATAGATACGCAGTATTTT
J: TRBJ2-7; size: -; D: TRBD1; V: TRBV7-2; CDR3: CASSSVTGGSHEQYF; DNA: TGTGCCAGCAGCAGTGTCACAGGGGGCTCTCACGAGCAGTACTTC
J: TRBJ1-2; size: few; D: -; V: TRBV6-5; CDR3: CASSYSRNYGYTF; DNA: TGTGCCAGCAGTTATTCGAGGAACTATGGCTACACCTTC
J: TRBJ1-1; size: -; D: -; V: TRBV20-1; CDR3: CSASDLNTEAFF; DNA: TGCAGTGCTAGTGACCTGAACACTGAAGCTTTCTTT
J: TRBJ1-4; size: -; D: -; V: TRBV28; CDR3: CASHNRATNEKLFF; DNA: TGTGCCAGCCACAACCGCGCAACTAATGAAAAACTGTTTTTT
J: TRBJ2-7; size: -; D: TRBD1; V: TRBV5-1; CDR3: CASSKGSGTAAYEQYF; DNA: TGCGCCAGCAGCAAGGGTTCCGGGACAGCGGCCTACGAGCAGTACTTC
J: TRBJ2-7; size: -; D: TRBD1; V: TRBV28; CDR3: CASSLRRGRGVGYEQYF; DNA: TGTGCCAGCAGTTTACGCAGGGGGCGGGGTGTCGGCTACGAGCAGTACTTC
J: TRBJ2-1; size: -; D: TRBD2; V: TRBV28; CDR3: CASSPGLAGAPPYNEQFF; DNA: TGTGCCAGCAGTCCGGGACTAGCGGGAGCCCCCCCCTACAATGAGCAGTTCTTC
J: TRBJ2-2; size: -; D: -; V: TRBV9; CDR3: CASSVATSGTDAGELFF; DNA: TGTGCCAGCAGCGTAGCTACGTCAGGGACCGACGCCGGGGAGCTGTTTTTT
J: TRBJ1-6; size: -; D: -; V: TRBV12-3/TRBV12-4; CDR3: CASSLQASPLHF; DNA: TGTGCCAGCAGTTTACAGGCTTCACCCCTCCACTTT
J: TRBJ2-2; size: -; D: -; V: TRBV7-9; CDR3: CASSSTPHRTNTGELFF; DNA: TGTGCCAGCAGCTCAACCCCTCACAGGACAAACACCGGGGAGCTGTTTTTT
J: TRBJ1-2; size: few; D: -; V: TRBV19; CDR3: CASSILRQAHYGYTF; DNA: TGTGCCAGTAGTATCCTCAGACAGGCTCACTATGGCTACACCTTC
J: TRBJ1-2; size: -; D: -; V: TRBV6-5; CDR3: CASSYSQSSYGYTF; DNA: TGTGCCAGCAGTTACTCGCAATCCTCGTATGGCTACACCTTC
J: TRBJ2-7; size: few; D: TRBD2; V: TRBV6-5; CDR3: CASSDPGTSGRKQYF; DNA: TGTGCCAGCTCCGACCCCGGGACTAGCGGGAGGAAGCAGTACTTC
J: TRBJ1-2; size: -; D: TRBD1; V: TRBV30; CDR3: CAWSVRRQGARHYGYTF; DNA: TGTGCCTGGAGTGTAAGGCGACAGGGGGCGCGACACTATGGCTACACCTTC
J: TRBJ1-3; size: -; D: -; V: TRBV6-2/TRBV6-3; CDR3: CASSRLDSLGNTIYF; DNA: TGTGCCAGCAGTCGCCTGGACAGTCTCGGAAACACCATATATTTT
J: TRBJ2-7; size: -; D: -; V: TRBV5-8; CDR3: CASRPGVRSYEQYF; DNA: TGTGCCAGCAGGCCGGGTGTCAGGTCCTACGAGCAGTACTTC
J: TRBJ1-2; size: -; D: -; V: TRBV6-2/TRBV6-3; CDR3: CASSHIDGYTF; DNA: TGTGCCAGCAGTCACATAGATGGCTACACCTTC
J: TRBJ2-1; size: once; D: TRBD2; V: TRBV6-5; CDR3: CATRRLAGSVQFF; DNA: TGTGCCACCCGTCGTCTAGCGGGGAGCGTGCAGTTCTTC
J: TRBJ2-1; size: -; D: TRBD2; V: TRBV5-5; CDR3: CASSAKTSGGYNEQFF; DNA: TGTGCCAGCAGCGCGAAGACTAGCGGGGGTTACAATGAGCAGTTCTTC
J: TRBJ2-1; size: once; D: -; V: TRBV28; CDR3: CASRSNRVWDEQFF; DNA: TGTGCCAGCAGGTCCAACAGGGTTTGGGATGAGCAGTTCTTC
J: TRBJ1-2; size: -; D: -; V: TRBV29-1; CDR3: CSVEGSGRRGLGYTF; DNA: TGCAGCGTTGAAGGGAGCGGGCGGCGTGGACTCGGCTACACCTTC
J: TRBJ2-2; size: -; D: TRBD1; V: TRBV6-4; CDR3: CASRPQGAGTGELFF; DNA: TGTGCCAGCAGGCCCCAGGGGGCTGGGACCGGGGAGCTGTTTTTT
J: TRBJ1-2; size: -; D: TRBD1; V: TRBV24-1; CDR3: CATSDTSRDRGGYTF; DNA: TGTGCCACCAGTGATACGTCCCGGGACAGGGGCGGCTACACCTTC
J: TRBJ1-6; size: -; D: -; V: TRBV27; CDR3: CASAQFEYNSPLHF; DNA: TGTGCCAGTGCACAGTTCGAATATAATTCACCCCTCCACTTT
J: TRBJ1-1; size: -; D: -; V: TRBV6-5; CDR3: CASNLQGPNTEAFF; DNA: TGTGCCAGCAACCTACAGGGACCGAACACTGAAGCTTTCTTT
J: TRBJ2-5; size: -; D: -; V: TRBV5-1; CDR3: CASSLGTKMGETQYF; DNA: TGCGCCAGCAGCTTGGGTACGAAGATGGGTGAGACCCAGTACTTC
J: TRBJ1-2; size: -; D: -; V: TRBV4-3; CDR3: CASSQDLRDYGYTF; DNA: TGCGCCAGCAGCCAGGACCTCCGGGACTATGGCTACACCTTC
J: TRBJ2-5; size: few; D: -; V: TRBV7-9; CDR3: CASSLRGRAGETQYF; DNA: TGTGCCAGCAGCTTAAGAGGCAGGGCGGGGGAGACCCAGTACTTC
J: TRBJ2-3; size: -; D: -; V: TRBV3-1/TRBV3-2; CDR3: CASSQVRTTTDTQYF; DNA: TGTGCCAGCAGCCAAGTGCGGACTACCACAGATACGCAGTATTTT
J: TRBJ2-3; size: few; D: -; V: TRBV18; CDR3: CASSQARTDTQYF; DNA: TGTGCCAGCTCCCAGGCCAGAACAGATACGCAGTATTTT
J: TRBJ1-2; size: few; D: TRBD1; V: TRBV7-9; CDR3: CASSLSTGDYTF; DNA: TGTGCCAGCAGCTTATCTACAGGGGACTACACCTTC
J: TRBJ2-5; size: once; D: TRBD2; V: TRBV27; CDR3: CASSRTRRSETQYF; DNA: TGTGCCAGCAGCAGGACTAGACGGTCGGAGACCCAGTACTTC
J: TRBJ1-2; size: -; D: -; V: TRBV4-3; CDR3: CASSRRGGDYGYTF; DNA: TGCGCCAGCAGCCGCAGGGGCGGGGACTATGGCTACACCTTC
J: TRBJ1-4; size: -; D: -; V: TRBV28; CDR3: CASSTGLGGGSSELFF; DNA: TGTGCCAGCAGTACGGGGCTTGGTGGCGGTTCGTCGGAACTGTTTTTT
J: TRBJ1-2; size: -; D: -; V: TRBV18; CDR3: CASSPQREGYTF; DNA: TGTGCCAGCTCACCACAAAGGGAAGGCTACACCTTC
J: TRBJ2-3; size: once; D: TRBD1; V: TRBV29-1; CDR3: CSVGGTTGQGADTQYF; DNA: TGCAGCGTCGGCGGGACTACGGGACAGGGGGCAGATACGCAGTATTTT
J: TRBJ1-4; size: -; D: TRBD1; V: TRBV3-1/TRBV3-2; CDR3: CASTMGQGGEKLFF; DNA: TGTGCCAGCACTATGGGACAGGGAGGTGAAAAACTGTTTTTT